This T cell receptor (beta chain) comes out of a study of cytomegalovirus exposure and HLA in healthy donors. Only a few counts were recorded for this clone. Its antigen is not known. Study-wide findings and caveats: Presence/absence analyses rested on an assumption that sequencing depth was roughly uniform across donors. About 87% or about 30% of the time was how often most TCR beta V segments were productive, according to an earlier analysis. Most observed TCR sequences were rare, whereas some public TCRs were detected in many donors.

The PCR used 60 Vbeta and 13 Jbeta primers. Repertoires were generated with immunoSEQ multiplex PCR, while TCRdb's copy carries only in-frame clones and drops some. The table lists about 210,000 clones, around 79% of them singletons. Germline lookup yields CDR1 LNHDA and CDR2 SQIVND (reference sequence). The CDR3 has 13 residues. The germline V and J ends were trimmed by 4 bases and 3 bases, with 7 bases remaining between them. This receptor was taken from a male donor in good health and CMV-seronegative. Sequenced input: PBMCs. This chain uses TRBV19 with TRBJ2-1; the D is unclear. CDR3 region: CASSKDRYNEQFF. The CDR3 nucleotides read TGTGCCAGTAGTAAAGACCGCTACAATGAGCAGTTCTTC.